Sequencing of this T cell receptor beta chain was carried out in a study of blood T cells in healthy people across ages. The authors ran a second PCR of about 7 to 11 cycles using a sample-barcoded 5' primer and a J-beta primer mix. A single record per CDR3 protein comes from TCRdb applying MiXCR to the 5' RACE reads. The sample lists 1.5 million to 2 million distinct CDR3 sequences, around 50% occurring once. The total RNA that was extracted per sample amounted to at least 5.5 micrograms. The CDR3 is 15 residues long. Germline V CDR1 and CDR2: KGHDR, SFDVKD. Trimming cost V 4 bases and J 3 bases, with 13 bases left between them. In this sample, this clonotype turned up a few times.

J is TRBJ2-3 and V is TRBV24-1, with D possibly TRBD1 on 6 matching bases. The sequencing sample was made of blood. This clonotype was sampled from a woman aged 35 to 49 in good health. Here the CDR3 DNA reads TGTGCCACCAGTGACCCGGGACATCGTACAGATACGCAGTATTTT. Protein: CATSDPGHRTDTQYF.